This TCR beta chain was identified during a study of early T cells in non-severe SARS-CoV-2 infection. On the study more broadly: Sequenced bulk RNA came from whole blood that was unsorted, and chains were unpaired. Study-level results: The matching step, a VDJdb search, favored anti-spike CD8 responses and missed private and CD4 specificities.

Per the germline V gene, CDR1 is SGHVS and CDR2 is FNYEAQ. The CDR3 consists of 15 residues. V was shortened by 4 bases and J by 0 bases, with 10 bases between the two germline ends. A remark on this clonotype: What it binds is unknown.

Each single cDNA molecule received a unique molecular identifier. TCRdb analysed the 5' RACE reads with MiXCR anew, one entry per CDR3 protein. Here the sample spans about 100,000 distinct CDR3 sequences, 13% being singletons. The chain joins TRBV7-6 to TRBJ1-3, with D unclear. This TCR came from an adult who was a healthcare worker with PCR-confirmed SARS-CoV-2 infection or an uninfected control (not recorded which). Sample: whole blood. CDR3 DNA: TGTGCCAGCAGCTCCGGACGCGTCTCTGGAAACACCATATATTTT. Translation: CASSSGRVSGNTIYF.